This is a list of T cell receptor beta chains from one sample in a study of cytomegalovirus exposure and HLA in healthy donors. Sequenced by immunoSEQ multiplex PCR; TCRdb stores in-frame clones only, minus some. The table records around 160,000 clones, 83% of them present only once. Sequenced: PBMCs. These receptors came from a man between 45 and 60 years old in good health and CMV-seropositive. Both conserved end residues are part of each CDR3. D genes are given only for firm matches. The listing skips clone size in some rows; elsewhere it reads once, few, many or a size class.

d_gene	v_gene	j_gene	abundance	CDR3aa	CDR3nt
-	TRBV4-1	TRBJ1-2	-	CASSQLRVSYGYTF	TGCGCCAGCAGCCAATTACGGGTGAGCTATGGCTACACCTTC
TRBD2	TRBV5-8	TRBJ2-3	-	CASSLGTSGGGTDTQYF	TGTGCCAGCAGCTTGGGGACAAGCGGGGGAGGGACAGATACGCAGTATTTT
-	TRBV6-6	TRBJ1-2	-	CASSPRAQRGSYGYTF	TGTGCCAGCAGTCCCCGGGCCCAACGGGGTTCCTATGGCTACACCTTC
TRBD1	TRBV23-1	TRBJ2-7	-	CASSGKTGTGRKRGYYEQYF	TGCGCCAGCAGTGGGAAAACGGGGACAGGGCGAAAAAGGGGGTACTACGAGCAGTACTTC
TRBD2	TRBV2	TRBJ2-3	-	CALQSGLADTDTQYF	TGTGCCTTACAGAGTGGACTAGCGGACACGGATACGCAGTATTTT
TRBD1	TRBV27	TRBJ2-1	-	CASSSSGGFTYNEQFF	TGTGCCAGCAGTAGCTCAGGGGGATTCACCTACAATGAGCAGTTCTTC
TRBD2	TRBV28	TRBJ2-2	-	CASSLSGLAGYIGELFF	TGTGCCAGCAGTTTATCCGGACTAGCGGGATATATCGGGGAGCTGTTTTTT
-	TRBV7-2	TRBJ1-6	-	CASSLGSAGAYSPLHF	TGTGCCAGCAGCTTAGGGTCAGCAGGGGCCTATTCACCCCTCCACTTT
TRBD2	TRBV7-2	TRBJ2-3	-	CASSLSGSGADTQYF	TGTGCCAGCAGCCTTAGCGGGAGTGGGGCAGATACGCAGTATTTT
-	TRBV7-6	TRBJ2-1	-	CASSLWGWVVGGDNEQFF	TGTGCCAGCAGCTTATGGGGGTGGGTCGTGGGGGGTGACAATGAGCAGTTCTTC
TRBD1	TRBV19	TRBJ1-4	-	CASSTWTGGGEKLFF	TGTGCCAGTAGTACCTGGACAGGGGGCGGTGAAAAACTGTTTTTT
TRBD2	TRBV28	TRBJ2-5	-	CASSLAGGSQETQYF	TGTGCCAGCAGTTTAGCGGGGGGAAGCCAAGAGACCCAGTACTTC
-	TRBV5-5	TRBJ2-7	once	CASSFSGVGYEQYF	TGTGCCAGCAGCTTTTCGGGAGTTGGGTACGAGCAGTACTTC
TRBD2	TRBV6-5	TRBJ2-1	-	CASSFSSGRAVGEQFF	TGTGCCAGCAGTTTCTCTAGCGGGAGGGCCGTGGGTGAGCAGTTCTTC
TRBD2	TRBV4-1	TRBJ2-3	-	CASSQDREGPLVTQYF	TGCGCCAGCAGCCAAGACCGGGAGGGCCCTTTGGTAACGCAGTATTTT
TRBD2	TRBV19	TRBJ2-2	-	CASSILGLVSTPGELFF	TGTGCCAGTAGTATCCTAGGACTAGTCTCAACACCAGGGGAGCTGTTTTTT
-	TRBV5-1	TRBJ2-3	once	CASSLLTSTDTQYF	TGCGCCAGCAGCTTGTTGACTTCAACAGATACGCAGTATTTT
TRBD1	TRBV7-8	TRBJ1-2	-	CASSLGQGNYGYTF	TGTGCCAGCAGCTTAGGACAGGGTAATTATGGCTACACCTTC
-	TRBV7-9	TRBJ2-7	-	CSSSLTGNYYEQYF	TGTTCCAGCAGCTTAACAGGGAATTATTACGAGCAGTACTTC
-	TRBV7-9	TRBJ1-4	-	CSSSLAEEGSNEKLFF	TGTTCCAGCAGCTTAGCGGAAGAAGGGAGTAATGAAAAACTGTTTTTT
-	TRBV28	TRBJ2-5	-	CASRRQYQGVQETQYF	TGTGCCAGCAGACGACAATACCAGGGTGTCCAAGAGACCCAGTACTTC
TRBD2	TRBV6-1	TRBJ2-1	-	CASSDPSGRIRNEQFF	TGTGCCAGCAGTGATCCTAGCGGGAGAATTCGCAATGAGCAGTTCTTC
-	TRBV7-8	TRBJ2-7	few	CASSLEGRPAYEQYF	TGTGCCAGCAGCTTAGAGGGGCGGCCGGCCTACGAGCAGTACTTC
-	TRBV19	TRBJ2-5	-	CASSTRQEKETQYF	TGTGCCAGTAGTACCCGACAGGAAAAAGAGACCCAGTACTTC
TRBD2	TRBV5-6	TRBJ2-3	-	CASSLSSGIATDTQYF	TGTGCCAGCAGCTTGAGTAGCGGGATTGCCACAGATACGCAGTATTTT
-	TRBV7-3	TRBJ1-6	-	CASSSRSNSPLHF	TGTGCCAGCAGCTCGAGGTCCAATTCACCCCTCCACTTT
-	TRBV29-1	TRBJ2-5	-	CSVGSGWETQYF	TGCAGCGTTGGTTCGGGTTGGGAGACCCAGTACTTC
-	TRBV30	TRBJ2-7	-	CAWNTGNWPYEQYF	TGTGCCTGGAATACCGGGAACTGGCCCTACGAGCAGTACTTC
TRBD1	TRBV28	TRBJ1-1	-	CASSLRGDSGYTEAFF	TGTGCCAGCAGTTTAAGGGGGGACAGTGGGTACACTGAAGCTTTCTTT
-	TRBV6-6	TRBJ1-2	-	CASSHPTLNYGYTF	TGTGCCAGCAGCCATCCCACTCTTAACTATGGCTACACCTTC
TRBD1	TRBV28	TRBJ1-2	-	CASSPGQQHYYGYTF	TGTGCCAGCAGTCCGGGACAGCAACATTACTATGGCTACACCTTC
-	TRBV6-1	TRBJ2-7	-	CASSVYYSHEQYF	TGTGCCAGCAGTGTATACTACTCCCACGAGCAGTACTTC
TRBD1	TRBV7-9	TRBJ1-1	once	CASSATTFQGAEAFF	TGTGCCAGCAGCGCAACCACTTTCCAGGGGGCTGAAGCTTTCTTT
TRBD2	TRBV19	TRBJ2-5	-	CASSNRGGRWETQYF	TGTGCCAGTAGTAACCGGGGAGGGAGGTGGGAGACCCAGTACTTC
TRBD2	TRBV30	TRBJ2-1	-	CAWSVSMTSGSRNEQFF	TGTGCCTGGAGTGTATCAATGACTAGCGGGAGTAGGAATGAGCAGTTCTTC
-	TRBV27	TRBJ1-5	once	CASNLGQIGQPQHF	TGTGCCAGCAACCTAGGACAAATAGGCCAGCCCCAGCATTTT
-	TRBV27	TRBJ2-2	-	CASSLVGQPLVAGELFF	TGTGCCAGCAGTTTGGTGGGGCAGCCCTTAGTAGCCGGGGAGCTGTTTTTT
-	TRBV7-9	TRBJ1-5	-	CSSSAGGQPQHF	TGTTCCAGCAGCGCAGGTGGTCAGCCCCAGCATTTT
-	TRBV30	TRBJ1-1	-	CAWSGDTEAFF	TGTGCCTGGAGCGGGGACACTGAAGCTTTCTTT
TRBD1	TRBV28	TRBJ2-3	-	CASPPGQGRPTDTQYF	TGTGCCAGCCCCCCGGGACAGGGGCGCCCCACAGATACGCAGTATTTT
TRBD2	TRBV5-8	TRBJ2-7	-	CASSPGGLAGVRDEQYF	TGTGCCAGCAGCCCGGGGGGACTAGCGGGAGTAAGGGACGAGCAGTACTTC
-	TRBV14	TRBJ2-7	-	CASSQGPGASYEQYF	TGTGCCAGCAGCCAAGGTCCAGGGGCCTCCTACGAGCAGTACTTC
TRBD1	TRBV30	TRBJ2-7	few	CASMTGLSGEQYF	TGTGCCTCGATGACAGGGCTCTCGGGAGAGCAGTACTTC
TRBD2	TRBV19	TRBJ2-1	few	CASSRGLAVHEQFF	TGTGCCAGTAGTCGTGGACTAGCTGTCCATGAGCAGTTCTTC
-	TRBV6-6	TRBJ2-7	-	CASSYLLEQGHEQYF	TGTGCCAGCAGTTACCTTCTAGAACAGGGCCACGAGCAGTACTTC
-	TRBV10-3	TRBJ1-3	-	CAISESIRATGNTIYF	TGTGCCATCAGTGAGTCAATCAGGGCTACTGGAAACACCATATATTTT
TRBD1	TRBV5-1	TRBJ1-3	-	CASSLYRQGGSGNTIYF	TGCGCCAGCAGCTTATACCGACAGGGGGGTTCTGGAAACACCATATATTTT
-	TRBV9	TRBJ2-2	-	CASSVVGQNTGELFF	TGTGCCAGCAGCGTAGTGGGACAGAACACCGGGGAGCTGTTTTTT
-	TRBV6-6	TRBJ2-7	-	CASSRPGSGEQYF	TGTGCCAGCTCTCGCCCCGGAAGCGGCGAGCAGTACTTC